This TCR beta chain was identified in a study of blood T cell repertoires in COVID-19. The overall study: Samples taken during acute and convalescent COVID-19 were collected in the United States, Italy and Spain. PBMCs, B-cell-depleted T cells, or T cells were the source of the cDNA or gDNA that made up the material.

Authors' analysis steps: Amplified reference gene primers provided the basis for estimating nucleated cell counts. The table came from immunoSEQ multiplex PCR; TCRdb's copy has only in-frame clones and leaves some out. V and J calls and clone size come straight from that table; D and trimming were deduced from the DNA. The data show approximately 200,000 clones, 80% to 90% seen once. The CDR3 covers 15 residues. V was cut by 2 bases and J by 1 base, with 10 bases left in between. Germline CDR1 is PRHDT and CDR2 is FYEKMQ (reference sequence). This clone showed up just a few times. The sequenced material came from peripheral blood. This clonotype was sampled from a man in his 60s who had recovered from COVID-19. The chain uses TRBV13 and TRBJ2-3, with a possible D match to TRBD2 (5 bases). Here the CDR3 DNA reads TGTGCCAGCAGCTTATGGGAGACTGGCACAGATACGCAGTATTTT. Its protein is CASSLWETGTDTQYF.